This T cell receptor (beta chain) derives from a study of T cell clones after liver transplantation. Study in general: Pre-transplant mixed lymphocyte reactions yielded third-party-reactive TCRbeta sequences as comparators for graft-donor-reactive sequences. Tolerance: complete withdrawal held at least one year, liver enzymes staying within twice normal. Study conclusions and caveats: A significant post-transplant drop in circulating graft-donor-reactive CD4 TCRbeta sequences occurred in most of the 8 subjects. Small, mixed patient groups and varying post-transplant times limit these conclusions.

Germline CDR1 reads LNHDA; CDR2 reads SQIVND (reference sequence). CDR3 size: 15 residues. Trimming shortened V by 2 bases and J by 6 bases, and 16 bases separated the two germline ends. Remarks on this clone: The antigen is unknown.

TCRdb's copy holds only in-frame clones and misses some; the assay was immunoSEQ multiplex PCR. The table records 95,000 to 130,000 clones, about nine tenths of them present only once. Sequenced here: CD4+ T cells from blood, sampled 12 months after liver transplant. The clonotype was recovered from a human patient who received a liver transplant. Certain T cells may be donor cells from the graft. The chain employs TRBV19 and TRBJ1-2; D not resolved. The CDR3 DNA reads TGTGCCAGTAGTATAACACCGTTCGGGAGTCATGGCTACACCTTC. Amino acid sequence: CASSITPFGSHGYTF.